The count of the clone carrying this T cell receptor beta chain is one. What it binds is not known. This sample was taken from a study of cytomegalovirus exposure and HLA in healthy donors. Study-wide results and limits: Indistinguishable V segments such as TRBV6-2 and TRBV6-3 were excluded. Earlier results showed most TCR beta V segments being productive about 87% or about 30% of the time.

The PCR used 60 Vbeta and 13 Jbeta primers. Method: immunoSEQ multiplex PCR; TCRdb's copy keeps in-frame clones and lacks some. The table records 150,000 to 200,000 clones, over 70% of them present only once. Trimming took 2 bases from V and 2 from J, leaving 7 bases between them. Germline V gene sequence: CDR1 MNHEY, CDR2 SMNVEV (reference sequence). The CDR3 is made up of 14 amino acids. This clonotype originated in a male donor in good health and CMV-seronegative. V and J are TRBV27 and TRBJ2-4, with D tentatively TRBD1 (6 bases). Source material: PBMCs. CDR3 protein: CASSLGGPKNIQYF. As DNA, the CDR3 is TGTGCCAGCAGTTTAGGGGGCCCCAAAAACATTCAGTACTTC.